This entry lists 30 T cell receptor beta chains sequenced from one sample in a study of CD8 T cells in Susac syndrome. RNA was extracted with the RNeasy kit, and a quantity of roughly 0.5 to 1 ug was reverse transcribed using random hexamers. TCRdb re-called the immunoSEQ multiplex PCR reads through MiXCR, storing one row per CDR3 protein. Among 71,000 or so distinct CDR3 sequences listed, around 93% were seen once. Sequencing was carried out using CD4+ T cells from PBMCs. These receptors all stem from a human donor with Susac syndrome.

The gene calls are TRBV7-2 and TRBJ1-2; TRBD1 matches 7 bases. The CDR3 has 14 residues. Trimming at V came to 8 bases and at J to 3 bases, leaving 9 bases not matched to a gene. The germline CDR1 and CDR2 sequences are SGHTA and FQGNSA. The CDR3, as DNA: TGTGCCAGCTTCGACCCGGGACAGTACTATGGCTACACCTTC. This sequence encodes CASFDPGQYYGYTF.

V gene TRBV4-3 combines with J gene TRBJ2-2; possibly TRBD2 for D (5 bases). The CDR3 has 16 amino acids. Trimming removed 0 bases from V and 1 base from J, with 9 bases in between. CDR1 and CDR2 from the germline V gene are LGHNA and YSLEER. CDR3 nucleotide sequence: TGCGCCAGCAGCCAAGATTCGGCGGGGAACACCGGGGAGCTGTTTTTT. This sequence encodes CASSQDSAGNTGELFF.

V is TRBV3-1 and J is TRBJ1-6; TRBD1 might be the D (5 bases). V was clipped by 0 bases and J by 3 bases, with 15 bases between them. This CDR3 comprises 18 residues. Germline CDR1 and CDR2: LGHDT and YNNKEL (reference sequence). DNA of the CDR3: TGTGCCAGCAGCCAAGACCCCAGGGTTCAGTTCTATAATTCACCCCTCCACTTT. It translates to CASSQDPRVQFYNSPLHF.

This rearrangement joins TRBV28 to TRBJ1-5; no firm D call. The germline V and J ends were trimmed by 5 bases and 2 bases, with 13 bases remaining between them. The CDR3 runs to 15 residues. The V gene's germline CDR1 is MDHEN and CDR2 SYDVKM. The CDR3 loop is CASSPITGGNQPQHF. CDR3 DNA sequence: TGTGCCAGCAGTCCAATCACCGGGGGCAATCAGCCCCAGCATTTT.

The genes are TRBV20-1 and TRBJ2-1; D is possibly TRBD2 (6 bases). The V and J ends lost 5 bases and 1 base respectively, with 12 bases between them. The V gene's germline CDR1 is DFQATT and CDR2 SNEGSKA (reference sequence). The CDR3 spans 14 residues. This chain's CDR3 is CSAPVRGSYNEQFF. In nucleotides, the CDR3 is TGCAGTGCTCCTGTCCGGGGGTCCTACAATGAGCAGTTCTTC.

The V gene is TRBV7-3, the J gene TRBJ1-1; D perhaps matches TRBD1 (6 bases). The CDR3 consists of 16 residues. From germline, CDR1 is SGHTA and CDR2 FQGTGA. The V and J ends lost 0 bases and 7 bases respectively, with 18 bases between them. As DNA, the CDR3 is TGTGCCAGCAGCTTAACGGAGGGGGAGCCGACAAATGAAGCTTTCTTT. It specifies CASSLTEGEPTNEAFF.

This chain uses TRBV18 with TRBJ2-2; possible D gene TRBD1, 5 bases. This CDR3 contains 19 residues. Germline V gene sequence: CDR1 KGHSH, CDR2 LQKENI. The ends were cut back, 2 bases at V and 0 bases at J, with 19 bases in the middle. The CDR3 sequence is CASSPVTGGRLANTGELFF. As DNA, the CDR3 is TGTGCCAGCTCACCAGTAACAGGCGGCCGATTAGCGAACACCGGGGAGCTGTTTTTT.

The chain has TRBV20-1 and TRBJ2-7; 8 bases match TRBD1. CDR3 size: 12 residues. Germline lookup yields CDR1 DFQATT and CDR2 SNEGSKA (reference sequence). V was clipped by 7 bases and J by 5 bases; unmatched bases: 7. In DNA, the CDR3 is TGCAGTGTTTCGACAGGGGTTGACGAGCAGTACTTC. This codes for CSVSTGVDEQYF.

J is TRBJ2-3 and V is TRBV9, with 8 positions matching TRBD2. The germline V gene has CDR1 SGDLS and CDR2 YYNGEE. CDR3 length: 16 residues. The junction had 9 bases not matched to a gene; V was cut back by 0 bases and J by 6 bases. For the CDR3, the DNA is TGTGCCAGCAGCGTAGTTGGGACTAGGACTTTTGATACGCAGTATTTT. Translated, it gives CASSVVGTRTFDTQYF.

This chain uses TRBV6-5 with TRBJ1-2, with D tentatively TRBD1 (5 bases). The CDR3 totals 13 residues. V was shortened by 4 bases and J by 8 bases, with 14 bases between the two germline ends. CDR1 and CDR2 from the germline V gene are MNHEY and SVGAGI. CDR3: CASSSLRQHGYTF. Written as DNA, the CDR3 is TGTGCCAGCAGTTCTTTGAGACAGCACGGCTACACCTTC.

The count of this clonotype is one. This chain joins TRBV12-5 and TRBJ2-3; 13 nucleotides agree with TRBD2. The CDR3 length is 15 residues. J gave up 6 bases and V 5 bases, and 5 bases lay outside the gene matches. Per the germline V gene, CDR1 is LGHNT and CDR2 is FRNRAP. CDR3 loop: CASGQGLAGVDTQYF. CDR3 coding DNA: TGTGCTAGTGGTCAAGGACTAGCGGGGGTGGATACGCAGTATTTT.

As to this clonotype: One end of the junction fails to match germline, which may point to a read error. The chain employs TRBV20-1 and TRBJ1-5; a weak D match, TRBD1 (6 bases). The CDR3 contains 12 residues. Per the germline V gene, CDR1 is DFQATT and CDR2 is SNEGSKA (reference sequence). In nucleotides, the CDR3 is TGCAGTGCCTTCCAGGGGAATCACCCCCAGCATTTT. This codes for CSAFQGNHPQHF.

The genes are TRBV24-1 and TRBJ2-3; D remains ambiguous. Deletions cut 4 bases from V and 3 bases from J, with 16 bases between. CDR1 KGHDR and CDR2 SFDVKD come from the germline V gene. The CDR3 is made up of 16 amino acids. This chain's CDR3 is CATSDLFDLGTDTQYF. The DNA for the CDR3 is TGTGCCACCAGTGACCTGTTTGACCTAGGAACAGATACGCAGTATTTT.

The J gene is TRBJ1-1, the V gene TRBV6-5, with D possibly TRBD1 on 5 matching bases. The CDR3 spans 16 residues. CDR1 and CDR2 (germline): MNHEY, SVGAGI. The ends were cut back, 2 bases at V and 0 bases at J, with 13 bases in the middle. The CDR3 region is CASSYLSTAMNTEAFF. The CDR3 DNA reads as TGTGCCAGCAGTTACCTTTCGACAGCTATGAACACTGAAGCTTTCTTT.

The genes are TRBV6-6 and TRBJ1-5; D may be TRBD1 (5 bases). CDR3 length: 15 amino acids. Trimming took off 5 bases at V and 5 bases at J, with 16 bases between the two ends. Germline CDR1 MNHNY, CDR2 SVGAGI (reference sequence). CDR3: CASSLVTGGHQPQHF. DNA of the CDR3: TGTGCCAGCAGTCTGGTCACCGGGGGACATCAGCCCCAGCATTTT.

This clonotype was seen a handful of times. This rearrangement joins TRBV6-2 or TRBV6-3 to TRBJ2-5; D is ambiguous. The germline V and J ends were trimmed by 0 bases and 4 bases, with 9 bases remaining between them. This CDR3 is built from 14 residues. Germline V gene sequence: CDR1 MNHEY, CDR2 SVGEGT. The CDR3 DNA follows: TGTGCCAGCAGTTACTCGCCGGTCCGAGAGACCCAGTACTTC. It codes for CASSYSPVRETQYF.

A remark on this clonotype: Mismatch with germline at one junction end may stem from a read error. This chain uses TRBV7-9 with TRBJ1-1, with D maybe TRBD1 (6 bases). This CDR3 is 14 amino acids long. Germline-derived CDR1 and CDR2 are SEHNR and FQNEAQ (reference sequence). The CDR3, as DNA: TGTGCCAGCAGTTTAGAACCCCGGCCGACAGGAGCTTTCTTT. It codes for CASSLEPRPTGAFF.

This clonotype was detected once. This sequence joins TRBV28 and TRBJ1-5; D not resolved. The germline V gene encodes CDR1 MDHEN and CDR2 SYDVKM. V shed 5 bases and J shed 5 bases, with 16 bases lying between them. CDR3 size: 15 residues. In DNA, the CDR3 is TGTGCCAGCAGTCCATCCTTATCACCTTATCAGCCCCAGCATTTT. This encodes CASSPSLSPYQPQHF.

The chain carries TRBV9 and TRBJ2-7; TRBD1 might be the D (6 bases). The CDR3 is 15 residues long. Germline V gene sequence: CDR1 SGDLS, CDR2 YYNGEE. V was shortened by 3 bases and J by 3 bases, with 16 bases between the two germline ends. CDR3 sequence: CASSARDNPFYEQYF. The CDR3, as DNA: TGTGCCAGCAGCGCCCGGGACAACCCCTTCTACGAGCAGTACTTC.

J is TRBJ1-2 and V is TRBV20-1; weak D call: TRBD1 (5 bases). V was pared by 3 bases and J by 5 bases, with 10 bases between. Germline V gives CDR1 DFQATT, CDR2 SNEGSKA (reference sequence). The CDR3 has 12 residues. The CDR3 protein is CSASRGSYGYTF. Written as DNA, the CDR3 is TGCAGTGCTAGTCGGGGGTCTTATGGCTACACCTTC.

This clonotype was seen only once. The chain employs TRBV29-1 and TRBJ2-2; D ambiguous. The CDR3 is 13 amino acids. Germline V gene data show CDR1 as SQVTM and CDR2 as ANQGSEA. Trimming left V 6 bases short and J 0 bases short, with 8 bases between. The CDR3 region is CSVVVPNTGELFF. As DNA, the CDR3 is TGCAGCGTCGTGGTTCCGAACACCGGGGAGCTGTTTTTT.

This clonotype was recorded only once. The chain is built from TRBV20-1 and TRBJ1-2; TRBD1 aligns across 9 bases. Trimming removed 7 bases from V and 5 bases from J; junction bases left unmatched: 11. CDR1 and CDR2 from the germline V gene are DFQATT and SNEGSKA (reference sequence). The CDR3 length is 14 residues. Here the CDR3 reads CSVTGGGSLYGYTF. DNA of the CDR3: TGCAGTGTGACAGGGGGGGGGTCCCTGTATGGCTACACCTTC.

The J gene is TRBJ1-4, the V gene TRBV7-9; TRBD1 is a possible D gene (5 bases). The CDR3 is 15 residues long. Trimming took off 2 bases at V and 8 bases at J, with 15 bases between the two ends. In germline, CDR1 is SEHNR, CDR2 FQNEAQ (reference sequence). In nucleotides, the CDR3 is TGTGCCAGCAGCTTAACGGCAGGGTCCAGAGAAAAACTGTTTTTT. It yields the protein CASSLTAGSREKLFF.

CDR3 nucleotide sequence: TGTGCCAGCAGCCAACTCGTGGGACAGGGTAATCAGCCCCAGCATTTT. Translating it yields CASSQLVGQGNQPQHF. This sequence joins TRBV16 and TRBJ1-5; 9 positions match TRBD1. V lost 2 bases and J lost 4; bases outside the gene matches: 6. This CDR3 comprises 16 residues. Germline assignment: CDR1 KGHSY and CDR2 FQNENV.

The count of this clonotype is one. The V call is TRBV29-1, the J call TRBJ2-3; tentatively, D is TRBD1 (5 bases). The V gene's germline CDR1 is SQVTM and CDR2 ANQGSEA. V gave up 1 base and J gave up 7 bases, with 18 bases separating them. The CDR3 extends over 15 amino acids. CDR3 bases: TGCAGCGTTGAAGGACAGCCTGACCTTGTGTATACGCAGTATTTT. Translation gives CSVEGQPDLVYTQYF.

The chain couples TRBV30 to TRBJ2-7; a weak D match, TRBD2 (6 bases). This CDR3 region has 11 residues. V shed 8 bases and J shed 0 bases, with 8 bases lying between them. Germline loops: CDR1 GTSNPN, CDR2 SVGIG (reference sequence). CDR3 amino acids: CASGLSYEQYF. The CDR3 DNA reads TGTGCCAGCGGGCTCTCCTACGAGCAGTACTTC.

The chain combines TRBV9 with TRBJ2-1; D is unresolved. V was shortened by 4 bases and J by 9 bases, with 17 bases between the two germline ends. Looked up from germline, CDR1 is SGDLS and CDR2 is YYNGEE. The CDR3 has 14 residues. The CDR3 spells CASSSPPGSGEQFF. The DNA for the CDR3 is TGTGCCAGCAGCTCACCCCCCGGGTCTGGTGAGCAGTTCTTC.

The rearrangement uses TRBV20-1 and TRBJ1-2, with D possibly being TRBD1 (5 bases). Germline V lookup: CDR1 DFQATT, CDR2 SNEGSKA (reference sequence). The CDR3 runs to 14 residues. Trimming stripped 1 base from V and 4 bases from J, with 13 bases between. The CDR3 sequence is CSARAPVGVYGYTF. Here the CDR3 DNA reads TGCAGTGCTAGAGCGCCGGTAGGGGTCTATGGCTACACCTTC.

The V call is TRBV5-6, the J call TRBJ2-1, with D tentatively TRBD2 (6 bases). There are 15 residues in the CDR3. Trimming pared 3 bases from V and 6 bases from J, leaving 16 bases between. Germline V CDR1 and CDR2: SGHDT, YYEEEE. The CDR3, as DNA: TGTGCCAGCAGCTCGCCGGGACTCTCTGGCAATGAGCAGTTCTTC. Encoded protein: CASSSPGLSGNEQFF.

This clonotype was seen more than once but under ten times. V usage is TRBV7-2 and J usage is TRBJ2-7, with 10 bases fitting TRBD2. Per germline, CDR1 SGHTA and CDR2 FQGNSA. The CDR3 runs 17 residues. V dropped 1 base and J dropped 2; count of bases not matched to a gene: 8. DNA for the CDR3: TGTGCCAGCAGCTTAGAATTCTGGACTAGCGGAACCTACGAGCAGTACTTC. Translating it yields CASSLEFWTSGTYEQYF.